The 20 T cell receptor beta chains below were found in one sample sequenced in a study of chemoradiotherapy in HPV16-positive cancers. The repertoire was sequenced with immunoSEQ multiplex PCR; TCRdb's copy has only in-frame clones and lacks some. Among some 21,000 clones, 80% to 90% were seen once, and the ten largest hold roughly 2.4%. The sequences come from blood, collected from a patient who underwent chemoradiotherapy. Every receptor here comes from a human donor with HPV-associated anogenital cancer.

V usage is TRBV7-7 and J usage is TRBJ2-1, with D uncertain. Trimming took off 5 bases at V and 4 bases at J, with 15 bases between the two ends. The CDR3 length is 15 residues. Germline V gene sequence: CDR1 SSHAT, CDR2 FNYEAQ (reference sequence). CDR3 nucleotide sequence: TGTGCCAGCAGCAGCCTAGGGCCTGCTTACAATGAGCAGTTCTTC. It specifies CASSSLGPAYNEQFF.

The V call is TRBV9, the J call TRBJ2-7, with 8 positions matching TRBD1. Germline V gene lookup returns CDR1 SGDLS and CDR2 YYNGEE. The CDR3 extends over 15 amino acids. The V segment lost 3 bases and the J segment 2 bases; nucleotides outside the gene matches: 7. This CDR3 is CASSADRGGTYEQYF. The CDR3 region has the DNA TGTGCCAGCAGCGCAGACAGGGGCGGAACCTACGAGCAGTACTTC.

The CDR3 spells CASSTGLAGNTGELFF. DNA for the CDR3: TGCGCCAGCAGCACGGGACTAGCGGGTAACACCGGGGAGCTGTTTTTT. J is TRBJ2-2 and V is TRBV5-1; 12 bases align to TRBD2. In germline, CDR1 is SGHRS, CDR2 YFSETQ. The CDR3 runs to 16 residues. V lost 4 bases to trimming and J lost 2 bases; unmatched junction nucleotides: 3.

This chain joins TRBV4-2 and TRBJ2-3, with 10 bases matching TRBD2. Germline CDR1 and CDR2: LGHNA and YNFKEQ. The CDR3 is 17 amino acids. The V segment lost 1 base and the J segment 2 bases; nucleotides outside the gene matches: 6. CDR3 in amino acids: CASSQVSSGGTTDTQYF. In DNA form, the CDR3 reads TGTGCCAGCAGCCAAGTGTCTAGCGGGGGAACCACAGATACGCAGTATTTT.

J is TRBJ1-1 and V is TRBV2; 12 bases are a match to TRBD1. Germline values: CDR1 SNHLY, CDR2 FYNNEI. V lost 8 bases, J lost 5 bases, and 6 bases stayed unmatched. The CDR3 length is 14 residues. For the CDR3, the DNA is TGTGCCAGCGGGCGGGACAGGGGGCGTACTGAAGCTTTCTTT. This sequence encodes CASGRDRGRTEAFF.

The chain carries TRBV7-2 and TRBJ1-1, with D maybe TRBD1 (5 bases). This CDR3 is 15 amino acids long. With 2 bases removed from V and 0 bases from J, the gap between germline ends came to 10 bases. The germline V gene encodes CDR1 SGHTA and CDR2 FQGNSA. CDR3: CASSLKGPVNTEAFF. CDR3 coding DNA: TGTGCCAGCAGCTTAAAGGGGCCAGTGAACACTGAAGCTTTCTTT.

This clone was observed a single time. This chain uses TRBV4-3 with TRBJ2-1; 11 bases are a match to TRBD2. J was trimmed by 4 bases and V by 3 bases; bases with no gene match: 11. CDR1 is LGHNA, CDR2 YSLEER, per germline. The CDR3 loop spans 18 amino acids. CDR3 sequence (DNA): TGCGCCAGCAGCCAGCGCGGAGGTAGCGGGGGGGAATACAATGAGCAGTTCTTC. Protein: CASSQRGGSGGEYNEQFF.

The J gene is TRBJ1-3, the V gene TRBV15; 7 bases fit TRBD1. The CDR3 extends over 16 amino acids. Germline loops: CDR1 LNHNV, CDR2 YYDKDF (reference sequence). The V segment lost 0 bases and the J segment 0 bases; nucleotides outside the gene matches: 2. CDR3 coding DNA: TGTGCCACCAGCAGAGATCGGACAGGCTCTGGAAACACCATATATTTT. This gives the protein CATSRDRTGSGNTIYF.

The J gene is TRBJ2-1, the V gene TRBV4-3, with D possibly TRBD1 on 6 matching bases. Germline V gene lookup returns CDR1 LGHNA and CDR2 YSLEER. The CDR3 has 13 amino acids. V shed 6 bases and J shed 6 bases, with 12 bases lying between them. CDR3 residues: CASSLNRVNEQFF. Here the CDR3 DNA reads TGCGCCAGCAGTCTCAACAGGGTCAATGAGCAGTTCTTC.

This rearrangement joins TRBV11-3 to TRBJ2-1, with TRBD2 matching over 12 bases. The CDR3 consists of 17 residues. Germline V gene data show CDR1 as SGHNT and CDR2 as YENEEA. V gave up 4 bases and J gave up 3 bases; unmatched junction bases: 7. CDR3 in amino acids: CASSSGGTSGLYNEQFF. As DNA, the CDR3 is TGTGCCAGCAGCTCGGGGGGGACTAGCGGGCTCTACAATGAGCAGTTCTTC.

The chain is built from TRBV19 and TRBJ2-7; D remains unclear. This CDR3 has 13 residues. The V gene's germline CDR1 is LNHDA and CDR2 SQIVND (reference sequence). Deletions cut 3 bases from V and 6 bases from J, with 12 bases between. CDR3 protein: CASSIGRWGEQYF. DNA of the CDR3: TGTGCCAGTAGTATTGGCCGATGGGGCGAGCAGTACTTC.

The V gene is TRBV11-2, the J gene TRBJ2-3; D may be TRBD1 or TRBD2 (6 bases each). Germline CDR1 reads SGHAT; CDR2 reads FQNNGV. V was clipped by 4 bases and J by 4 bases, with 15 bases between them. This CDR3 is 15 amino acids long. In DNA, the CDR3 is TGTGCCAGCAGCTGGAGAACGGGGGCCTCAGATACGCAGTATTTT. Its protein is CASSWRTGASDTQYF.

This chain links TRBV5-8 with TRBJ1-5, with a possible D match to TRBD1 (5 bases). This CDR3 region has 15 residues. CDR1 and CDR2 from the germline V gene are SGHTS and YDEGEE. V was pared by 0 bases and J by 1 base, with 8 bases between. The CDR3 bases are TGTGCCAGCAGCTTGGACAGGTGGAGCAATCAGCCCCAGCATTTT. Protein: CASSLDRWSNQPQHF.

The chain couples TRBV10-1 to TRBJ2-1, with TRBD2 matching 9 bases. Germline CDR1 WNHNN, CDR2 SYGVQD (reference sequence). V was pared by 3 bases and J by 10 bases, with 4 bases of the junction left unmatched. The CDR3 length is 13 residues. The CDR3, as DNA: TGCGCCAGCAGTGAACTAGCGGGCAGGGAGCAGTTCTTC. Translating gives CASSELAGREQFF.

The chain uses TRBV19 and TRBJ1-4; 11 positions match TRBD1. In germline, CDR1 is LNHDA, CDR2 SQIVND (reference sequence). V dropped 6 bases and J dropped 7; count of bases not matched to a gene: 10. The CDR3 covers 16 residues. Written as DNA, the CDR3 is TGTGCCAGTAGCAATGGCCGCGGGACAGGGGGTGAAAAACTGTTTTTT. Its translation: CASSNGRGTGGEKLFF.

The chain joins TRBV29-1 to TRBJ1-4; 9 nucleotides agree with TRBD1. CDR1 and CDR2 (germline): SQVTM, ANQGSEA. V lost 7 bases and J lost 8; bases outside the gene matches: 5. The CDR3 runs 12 residues. CDR3 nucleotide sequence: TGCAGCGCGGGACAGGGTCGCGAAAAACTGTTTTTT. Its protein is CSAGQGREKLFF. The complete variable domain, with remaining parts taken from reference TRBV29-1 and TRBJ1-4, reads SAVISQKPSRDICQRGTSLTIQCQVDSQVTMMFWYRQQPGQSLTLIATANQGSEATYESGFVIDKFPISRPNLTFSTLTVSNMSPEDSSIYLCSAGQGREKLFFGSGTQLSVL.

The V call is TRBV19, the J call TRBJ1-5, with TRBD1 identical over 8 bases. The CDR3 consists of 14 residues. Germline assignment: CDR1 LNHDA and CDR2 SQIVND (reference sequence). V lost 5 bases to trimming and J lost 3 bases; unmatched junction nucleotides: 3. The CDR3 loop reads CASSVTGVNQPQHF. The CDR3 region has the DNA TGTGCCAGTAGTGTGACAGGGGTCAATCAGCCCCAGCATTTT.

The rearrangement uses TRBV6-5 and TRBJ2-7; D is possibly TRBD2 (5 bases). Trimming left V 6 bases short and J 7 bases short, with 10 bases between. From germline, CDR1 is MNHEY and CDR2 SVGAGI. The CDR3 contains 11 residues. The CDR3 sequence is CASSGIYEQYF. In DNA form, the CDR3 reads TGTGCCAGCAGCGGGATTTATGAGCAGTACTTC.

This clone turned up a few times. This sequence joins TRBV10-1 and TRBJ2-7; 10 bases map to TRBD1. Looked up from germline, CDR1 is WNHNN and CDR2 is SYGVQD (reference sequence). Germline trimming cut 5 bases from V and 3 bases from J; bases unmatched to any gene: 7. The CDR3 length is 15 residues. As DNA, the CDR3 is TGCGCCAGCAGTTACTCCGGGACAGGGGACTACGAGCAGTACTTC. Translated, it gives CASSYSGTGDYEQYF.

The V call is TRBV4-3, the J call TRBJ1-2, with a tentative D call TRBD1 (5 bases). CDR1 is LGHNA and CDR2 is YSLEER in the germline V gene. Trimming removed 0 bases at V and 8 bases at J, with 13 bases between. This CDR3 comprises 14 residues. The CDR3 bases are TGCGCCAGCAGCCAAGATGGGGGTGTCTCCGGCTACACCTTC. Protein sequence: CASSQDGGVSGYTF.